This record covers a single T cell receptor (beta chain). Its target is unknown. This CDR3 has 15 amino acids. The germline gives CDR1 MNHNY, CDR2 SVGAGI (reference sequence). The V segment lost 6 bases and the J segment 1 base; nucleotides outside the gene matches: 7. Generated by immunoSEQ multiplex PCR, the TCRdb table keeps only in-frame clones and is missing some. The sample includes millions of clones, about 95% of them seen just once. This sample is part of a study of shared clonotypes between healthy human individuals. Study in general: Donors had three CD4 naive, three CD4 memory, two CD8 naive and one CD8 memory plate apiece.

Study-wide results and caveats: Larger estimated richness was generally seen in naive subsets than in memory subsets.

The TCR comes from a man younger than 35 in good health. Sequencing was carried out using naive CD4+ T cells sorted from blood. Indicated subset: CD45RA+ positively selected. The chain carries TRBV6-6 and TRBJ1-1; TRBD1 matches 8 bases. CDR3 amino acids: CASSVLGQGNTEAFF. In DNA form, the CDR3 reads TGTGCCAGCAGCGTCCTAGGACAGGGGAACACTGAAGCTTTCTTT.